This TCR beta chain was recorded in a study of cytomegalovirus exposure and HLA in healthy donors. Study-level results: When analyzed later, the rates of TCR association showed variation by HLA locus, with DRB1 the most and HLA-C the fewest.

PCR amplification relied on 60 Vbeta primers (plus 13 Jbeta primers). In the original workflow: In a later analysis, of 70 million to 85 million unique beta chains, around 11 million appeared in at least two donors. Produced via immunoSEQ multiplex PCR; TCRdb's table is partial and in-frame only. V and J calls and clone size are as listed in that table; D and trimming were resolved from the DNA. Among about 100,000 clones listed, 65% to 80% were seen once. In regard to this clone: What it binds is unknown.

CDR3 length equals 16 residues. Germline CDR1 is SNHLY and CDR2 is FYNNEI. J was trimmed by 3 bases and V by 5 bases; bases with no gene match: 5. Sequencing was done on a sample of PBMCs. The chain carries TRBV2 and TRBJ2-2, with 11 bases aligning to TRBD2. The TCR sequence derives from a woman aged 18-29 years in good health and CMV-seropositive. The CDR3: CASSSIAGGYTGELFF. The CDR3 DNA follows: TGTGCCAGCAGTTCAATAGCGGGGGGGTACACCGGGGAGCTGTTTTTT.